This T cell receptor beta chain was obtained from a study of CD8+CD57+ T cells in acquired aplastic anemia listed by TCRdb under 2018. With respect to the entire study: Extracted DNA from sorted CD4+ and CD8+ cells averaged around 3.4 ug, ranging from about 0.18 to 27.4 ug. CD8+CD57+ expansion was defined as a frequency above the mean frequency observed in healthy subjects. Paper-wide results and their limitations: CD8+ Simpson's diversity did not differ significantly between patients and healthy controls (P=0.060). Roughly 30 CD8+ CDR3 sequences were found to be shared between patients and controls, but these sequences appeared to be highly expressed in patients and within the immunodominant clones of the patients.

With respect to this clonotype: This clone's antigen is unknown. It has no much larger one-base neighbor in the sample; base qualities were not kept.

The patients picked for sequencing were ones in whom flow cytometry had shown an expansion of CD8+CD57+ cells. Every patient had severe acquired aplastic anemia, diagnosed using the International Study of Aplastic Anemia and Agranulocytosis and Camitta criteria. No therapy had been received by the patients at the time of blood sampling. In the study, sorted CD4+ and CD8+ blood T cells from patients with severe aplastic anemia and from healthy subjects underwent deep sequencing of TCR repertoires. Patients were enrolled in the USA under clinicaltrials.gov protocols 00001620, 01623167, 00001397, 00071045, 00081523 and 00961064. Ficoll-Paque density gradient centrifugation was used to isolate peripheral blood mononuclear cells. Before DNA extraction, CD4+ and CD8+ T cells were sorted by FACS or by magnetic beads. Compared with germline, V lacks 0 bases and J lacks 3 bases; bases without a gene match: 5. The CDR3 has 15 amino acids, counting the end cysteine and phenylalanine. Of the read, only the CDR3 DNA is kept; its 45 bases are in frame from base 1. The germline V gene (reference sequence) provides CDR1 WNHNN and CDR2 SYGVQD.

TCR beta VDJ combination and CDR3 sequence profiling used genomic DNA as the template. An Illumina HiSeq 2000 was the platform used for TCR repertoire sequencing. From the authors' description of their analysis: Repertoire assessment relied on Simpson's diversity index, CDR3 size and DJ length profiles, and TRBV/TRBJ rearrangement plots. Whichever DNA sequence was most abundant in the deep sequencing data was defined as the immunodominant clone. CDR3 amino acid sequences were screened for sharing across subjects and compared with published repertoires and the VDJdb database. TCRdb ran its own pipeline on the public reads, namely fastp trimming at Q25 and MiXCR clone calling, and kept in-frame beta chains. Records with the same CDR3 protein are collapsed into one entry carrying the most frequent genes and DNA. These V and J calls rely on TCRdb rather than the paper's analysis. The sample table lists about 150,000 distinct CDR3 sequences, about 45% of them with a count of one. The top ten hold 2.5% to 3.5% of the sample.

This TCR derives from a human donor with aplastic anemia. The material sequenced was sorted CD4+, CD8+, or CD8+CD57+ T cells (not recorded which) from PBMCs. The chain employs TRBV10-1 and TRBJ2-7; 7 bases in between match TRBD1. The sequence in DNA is TGCGCCAGCAGTGAGTCTCCGAGACAGGGCTACGAGCAGTACTTC. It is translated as CASSESPRQGYEQYF.